Listed here are 9 T cell receptor beta chains from one sample, sequenced in a study of blood T cells in healthy people across ages. Alongside a J-beta primer mix, a sample-barcoded 5' primer served in a second PCR lasting roughly 6 to 12 cycles. MiXCR, applied by TCRdb to the 5' RACE reads, yields one record per CDR3 protein. Among 550,000 to 750,000 distinct CDR3 sequences, around 21% were seen once, and the ten largest hold approximately 3.7%. Input material: blood. These TCRs come from a man aged 65 to 85 in good health.

The table lists this clonotype with a few counts. This chain joins TRBV27 and TRBJ2-4, with no clear D. V was trimmed by 6 bases and J by 4 bases, leaving 19 bases between them. The CDR3 runs 16 residues. Germline V gene lookup returns CDR1 MNHEY and CDR2 SMNVEV (reference sequence). CDR3 sequence reads: CASRPISSGTKNIQYF. CDR3 bases: TGTGCCAGCAGGCCAATTAGCTCGGGCACAAAAAACATTCAGTACTTC.

In its sample, this clonotype was seen a few times. The rearrangement joins TRBV7-9 to TRBJ2-7; the D is unclear. CDR1 and CDR2 (germline): SEHNR, FQNEAQ (reference sequence). The V end lost 5 bases, the J end lost 1 base, and 12 bases lay between the germline ends. There are 14 residues in the CDR3. DNA for the CDR3: TGTGCCAGCAGCACCGCCGGTGGGTCCTACGAGCAGTACTTC. Encoded protein: CASSTAGGSYEQYF. The variable domain in full, completed from reference TRBV7-9 and TRBJ2-7, reads DTGVSQNPRHKITKRGQNVTFRCDPISEHNRLYWYRQTLGQGPEFLTYFQNEAQLEKSRLLSDRFSAERPKGSFSTLEIQRTEQGDSAMYLCASSTAGGSYEQYFGPGTRLTVT.

The chain uses TRBV9 and TRBJ2-5, with 10 bases matching TRBD2. Per germline, CDR1 SGDLS and CDR2 YYNGEE. With 4 bases clipped from V and 4 bases from J, the junction kept 7 bases outside the gene matches. CDR3 size: 15 residues. The CDR3 DNA is TGTGCCAGCAGCTCTCAAGCGGGAGGGCGAGAGACCCAGTACTTC. Amino acids: CASSSQAGGRETQYF.

This chain uses TRBV12-3 or TRBV12-4 with TRBJ1-3, with a possible D match to TRBD1 (6 bases). This CDR3 spans 15 amino acids. With 6 bases removed from V and 0 bases from J, the gap between germline ends came to 12 bases. The CDR3, as DNA: TGTGCCAGCAGCCAGACAGGACGCTCTGGAAACACCATATATTTT. Its translation is CASSQTGRSGNTIYF.

This clonotype was seen more than once but under ten times. The chain has TRBV9 and TRBJ2-5; D perhaps matches TRBD1 (5 bases). Looked up from germline, CDR1 is SGDLS and CDR2 is YYNGEE. Trimming stripped 0 bases from V and 2 bases from J, with 11 bases between. This CDR3 spans 15 amino acids. This CDR3 is CASSVAAGQQETQYF. In DNA, the CDR3 is TGTGCCAGCAGCGTAGCAGCAGGACAACAAGAGACCCAGTACTTC.

This clonotype was counted between two and nine times. The chain is built from TRBV6-2 or TRBV6-3 and TRBJ2-5; D gene unclear. The ends were cut back, 5 bases at V and 7 bases at J, with 14 bases in the middle. The CDR3 sequence is 13 residues long. Germline CDR1 and CDR2: MNHEY and SVGEGT. CDR3 loop: CASSPDLPSTQYF. Written as DNA, the CDR3 is TGTGCCAGCAGTCCCGACCTTCCGTCGACCCAGTACTTC.

This clonotype was counted a few times. The gene calls are TRBV5-1 and TRBJ2-3, with 7 bases identical to TRBD1. V lost 4 bases and J lost 0; bases outside the gene matches: 8. This CDR3 is built from 16 residues. The germline gives CDR1 SGHRS, CDR2 YFSETQ. CDR3 in DNA: TGCGCCAGCAGCCCCCCGACAGGGAGAAGCACAGATACGCAGTATTTT. It encodes CASSPPTGRSTDTQYF.

The J gene is TRBJ2-3, the V gene TRBV29-1, with 8 bases identical to TRBD2. From germline, CDR1 is SQVTM and CDR2 ANQGSEA. J lost 0 bases, V lost 4 bases, and 9 bases had no gene match. The CDR3 runs to 16 residues. In DNA form, the CDR3 reads TGCAGCGTTGCAAAAGTTAGCGGGGCTAGCACAGATACGCAGTATTTT. Translating it yields CSVAKVSGASTDTQYF.

V and J are TRBV20-1 and TRBJ2-5, with 8 bases identical to TRBD1. The germline CDR1 and CDR2 sequences are DFQATT and SNEGSKA (reference sequence). J was trimmed by 5 bases and V by 3 bases; bases with no gene match: 5. There are 13 residues in the CDR3. The CDR3 DNA reads TGCAGTGCTAGGGACAGGGTGCGGGAGACCCAGTACTTC. As protein: CSARDRVRETQYF.